Presented here are 21 T cell receptor beta chains from one specimen sequenced in a study of blood T cell repertoires in COVID-19. Profiled with immunoSEQ multiplex PCR; TCRdb holds only in-frame clones, not every one. The data show 470,000 or so clones, 87% seen once. Sequencing was performed on PBMCs or T cells enriched from blood (not recorded which). These receptor sequences come from a young woman with acute COVID-19.

V and J are TRBV7-9 and TRBJ2-6, with TRBD1 identical over 8 bases. This CDR3 has 17 residues. CDR1 is SEHNR, CDR2 FQNEAQ, per germline (reference sequence). V shed 5 bases and J 0 bases; nucleotides not matched to a gene: 6. CDR3: CASSTGQADSGANVLTF. As DNA, the CDR3 is TGTGCCAGCAGCACGGGACAGGCGGACTCTGGGGCCAACGTCCTGACTTTC. Variable domain in full (rest from reference TRBV7-9 and TRBJ2-6): DTGVSQNPRHKITKRGQNVTFRCDPISEHNRLYWYRQTLGQGPEFLTYFQNEAQLEKSRLLSDRFSAERPKGSFSTLEIQRTEQGDSAMYLCASSTGQADSGANVLTFGAGSRLTVL.

The chain has TRBV7-9 and TRBJ1-4; 10 bases align to TRBD1. The CDR3 has 14 amino acids. Trimming cost V 5 bases and J 6 bases; bases outside gene matches: 3. CDR1 and CDR2 from the germline V gene are SEHNR and FQNEAQ (reference sequence). CDR3 in amino acids: CASSMGQGYEKLFF. The CDR3, as DNA: TGTGCCAGCAGCATGGGACAGGGGTATGAAAAACTGTTTTTT.

The chain has TRBV18 and TRBJ2-1; TRBD2 matches 8 bases. V lost 3 bases to trimming and J lost 4 bases; unmatched junction nucleotides: 5. This CDR3 has 15 residues. The germline gives CDR1 KGHSH, CDR2 LQKENI. The chain's CDR3 is CASSPLSGKYNEQFF. CDR3 in DNA: TGTGCCAGCTCACCCCTTAGCGGGAAGTACAATGAGCAGTTCTTC.

The chain combines TRBV11-2 with TRBJ2-5; 7 bases fit TRBD2. This CDR3 spans 15 amino acids. Germline trimming cut 4 bases from V and 5 bases from J; bases unmatched to any gene: 10. Per germline, CDR1 SGHAT and CDR2 FQNNGV. The CDR3 here is CASSSPGLGWETQYF. In DNA, the CDR3 is TGTGCCAGCAGCTCTCCTGGACTAGGGTGGGAGACCCAGTACTTC.

The CDR3 DNA sequence: TGTGCCAGCAGTGTCGGTATGAGCACAGATACGCAGTATTTT. Its translation is CASSVGMSTDTQYF. The chain links TRBV6-4 to TRBJ2-3; D is undetermined. Germline CDR1 and CDR2: MRHNA and SNTAGT. CDR3 length: 14 residues. Trimming stripped 4 bases from V and 0 bases from J, with 8 bases between.

As concerns this clone: In the same sample, other DNA sequences code for this CDR3. This rearrangement joins TRBV27 to TRBJ1-5; D possibly corresponds to TRBD1 (5 bases). The ends were cut back, 2 bases at V and 5 bases at J, with 7 bases in the middle. CDR1 and CDR2 from the germline V gene are MNHEY and SMNVEV (reference sequence). The CDR3 loop spans 13 amino acids. CDR3 sequence: CASSLGGDQPQHF. The CDR3 region has the DNA TGTGCCAGCAGTTTAGGGGGGGATCAGCCCCAGCATTTT.

This chain links TRBV9 with TRBJ2-7, with TRBD2 matching over 11 bases. The germline V gene has CDR1 SGDLS and CDR2 YYNGEE. This CDR3 comprises 15 residues. The trim removed 3 bases at V and 2 bases at J, leaving 4 bases unmatched. The CDR3 region is CASSAGTSGPYEQYF. The CDR3 DNA reads as TGTGCCAGCAGCGCCGGGACTAGCGGTCCCTACGAGCAGTACTTC. Full variable domain (remainder filled in from reference TRBV9 and TRBJ2-7): DSGVTQTPKHLITATGQRVTLRCSPRSGDLSVYWYQQSLDQGLQFLIQYYNGEERAKGNILERFSAQQFPDLHSELNLSSLELGDSALYFCASSAGTSGPYEQYFGPGTRLTVT.

The chain combines TRBV7-9 with TRBJ1-3; D might be TRBD1 (5 bases). The CDR3 totals 13 residues. The germline CDR1 and CDR2 sequences are SEHNR and FQNEAQ (reference sequence). V was cut by 9 bases and J by 5 bases, with 14 bases left in between. Written as DNA, the CDR3 is TGTGCCAGAGAAGGGCAGGGAAGAAACACCATATATTTT. Protein sequence: CAREGQGRNTIYF. Full variable domain (missing parts from reference TRBV7-9 and TRBJ1-3): DTGVSQNPRHKITKRGQNVTFRCDPISEHNRLYWYRQTLGQGPEFLTYFQNEAQLEKSRLLSDRFSAERPKGSFSTLEIQRTEQGDSAMYLCAREGQGRNTIYFGEGSWLTVV.

Of note for this clone: At one of its ends the junction is not consistent with the germline gene, which may arise from a read error. The chain joins TRBV2 to TRBJ2-7; tentative D call: TRBD2 (6 bases). The CDR3 is 11 residues long. Germline loops: CDR1 SNHLY, CDR2 FYNNEI. CDR3 sequence: CASSDGTGTHF. DNA of the CDR3: TGTGCCAGCAGTGATGGGACCGGGACTCACTTC.

This chain connects TRBV4-3 to TRBJ2-7, with TRBD2 matching over 12 bases. This CDR3 contains 18 residues. V gave up 1 base and J gave up 7 bases; unmatched junction bases: 14. Germline CDR1 and CDR2: LGHNA and YSLEER. CDR3 region: CASSQGAGLAGKIREQYF. The CDR3 DNA sequence: TGCGCCAGCAGCCAAGGCGCCGGACTAGCGGGAAAGATTAGAGAGCAGTACTTC.

As for this clone: Other DNA variants within this sample encode the same CDR3. The chain combines TRBV27 with TRBJ1-5, with a possible D match to TRBD1 (6 bases). V was cut by 5 bases and J by 5 bases, with 7 bases left in between. CDR1 is MNHEY, CDR2 SMNVEV, per germline (reference sequence). The CDR3 totals 12 residues. The CDR3 sequence: CASSTGYQPQHF. The CDR3 DNA follows: TGTGCCAGCAGTACAGGGTATCAGCCCCAGCATTTT.

The rearrangement uses TRBV5-8 and TRBJ2-3; 8 positions agree with TRBD2. Germline lookup yields CDR1 SGHTS and CDR2 YDEGEE. Trimming cost V 8 bases and J 3 bases; bases outside gene matches: 5. This CDR3 contains 13 residues. Written as DNA, the CDR3 is TGTGCCAGAAAAGCGGGGGCTACAGATACGCAGTATTTT. It specifies CARKAGATDTQYF.

The chain combines TRBV18 with TRBJ2-5; TRBD1 agrees at 7 bases. Germline CDR1 and CDR2: KGHSH and LQKENI. V shed 0 bases and J 5 bases; nucleotides not matched to a gene: 3. The CDR3 consists of 14 residues. CDR3 DNA sequence: TGTGCCAGCTCACCACCGTACAGGGGCGAGACCCAGTACTTC. This sequence encodes CASSPPYRGETQYF.

The gene calls are TRBV2 and TRBJ1-2; possible D gene TRBD1, 5 bases. The CDR3 spans 13 residues. CDR1 and CDR2 from the germline V gene are SNHLY and FYNNEI. V shed 4 bases and J shed 4 bases, with 10 bases lying between them. The CDR3 nucleotides are TGTGCCAGCAGTGGGGGCAGCATCTATGGCTACACCTTC. Translation gives CASSGGSIYGYTF.

This chain connects TRBV7-8 to TRBJ2-7; possible D gene TRBD2, 5 bases. The ends were cut back, 0 bases at V and 3 bases at J, with 6 bases in the middle. The CDR3 consists of 13 residues. CDR1 is SGHVS and CDR2 is FQNEAQ in the germline V gene. The CDR3 protein is CASSLARDYEQYF. The CDR3 DNA reads as TGTGCCAGCAGCTTAGCGAGGGACTACGAGCAGTACTTC.

This clone appeared a few times. This chain links TRBV30 with TRBJ1-5, with TRBD1 matching over 10 bases. The CDR3 covers 15 residues. CDR1 and CDR2 from the germline V gene are GTSNPN and SVGIG (reference sequence). V lost 3 bases and J lost 4; bases outside the gene matches: 6. This chain's CDR3 is CAWSRGQGPNQPQHF. In nucleotides, the CDR3 is TGTGCCTGGAGCCGGGGACAGGGGCCAAATCAGCCCCAGCATTTT.

This chain links TRBV7-8 with TRBJ2-1; D ambiguous. The CDR3 totals 16 residues. CDR1 and CDR2 from the germline V gene are SGHVS and FQNEAQ. Trimming took off 4 bases at V and 0 bases at J, with 13 bases between the two ends. CDR3 coding DNA: TGTGCCAGCAGCTCCCGCCGGTTCTTCTCCTACAATGAGCAGTTCTTC. Translating gives CASSSRRFFSYNEQFF.

This clone was counted a single time. This sequence joins TRBV3-1 (or the pseudogene TRBV3-2) and TRBJ2-1; TRBD2 agrees at 10 bases. There are 17 residues in the CDR3. Germline V gene data show CDR1 as LGHDT and CDR2 as YNNKEL (reference sequence). J gave up 4 bases and V 5 bases, and 11 bases lay outside the gene matches. CDR3 sequence reads: CASSSRKREGRYNEQFF. The DNA of the CDR3 is TGTGCCAGCAGCTCCCGAAAGCGGGAGGGCCGTTACAATGAGCAGTTCTTC.

The chain links TRBV30 to TRBJ1-4; 8 bases align to TRBD1. The CDR3 contains 14 residues. J was trimmed by 3 bases and V by 2 bases; bases with no gene match: 2. Germline-derived CDR1 and CDR2 are GTSNPN and SVGIG (reference sequence). The CDR3 reads CAWSTGGANEKLFF. CDR3 coding DNA: TGTGCCTGGAGTACAGGGGGGGCTAATGAAAAACTGTTTTTT.

The chain joins TRBV5-5 to TRBJ1-5; no clear D. V was trimmed by 3 bases and J by 0 bases, leaving 7 bases between them. The germline gives CDR1 SGHKS, CDR2 YYEKEE (reference sequence). The CDR3 loop spans 14 amino acids. Here the CDR3 reads CASSSAYSNQPQHF. In DNA, the CDR3 is TGTGCCAGCAGCTCAGCGTATAGCAATCAGCCCCAGCATTTT.

The chain carries TRBV9 and TRBJ2-2; 10 bases are a match to TRBD2. Germline loops: CDR1 SGDLS, CDR2 YYNGEE. The CDR3 runs 15 residues. After removal of 3 bases from V and 6 bases from J, the junction contained 5 bases not matched to a gene. CDR3 coding DNA: TGTGCCAGCAGCGCGCTAGCGGGAGTCCCCGGGGAGCTGTTTTTT. Protein sequence: CASSALAGVPGELFF.